This TCR beta chain was identified in a study of blood T cells in healthy people across ages (dated by TCRdb to the mid-2010s). In the study overall: Template switching captured roughly one uniquely barcoded TCR beta cDNA molecule per two T cells in model experiments. Using deep sequencing normalized with unique cDNA molecular identifiers, the study measured how TCR beta repertoire diversity changes with age. Four age groups were formed from the donors: young (average approximately 15 years), middle-aged (approximately 40), aged (around 62) and long-lived (82). To avoid experimental bias, donors of different ages were randomly spread across the sequencing lanes. Using the same blood draw, the study looked at two additional independent replicas of 1 million unique cDNA reads for two donors, one aged 18 to 29 and the other aged 80 or older. The research as a whole found: Bulk unsorted PBMC profiling prevented conclusive comparison of naive and antigen-experienced compartments. The CMV infection status of donors was not known, potentially confounding age-related changes in expanded clonotypes. Estimates of total diversity from one million sequenced T cells were regarded as lower bounds and underestimates. Observed TCR beta diversity correlated strongly with the percentage of naive T cells measured by flow cytometry. Compared with the aged group, more naive CD4+ T cells, fewer expanded clones and increased TCR diversity were shown by the long-lived group, suggesting age selection. Observed TCR beta diversity per million T cells fell roughly linearly with age, and a significant reduction was already apparent by age roughly 40.

Of note for this clonotype: Its antigen has not been determined. No much larger clone exists at a distance of one base, and base qualities are not known.

The library was prepared using 5' RACE. This sample was sequenced with an Illumina HiSeq 2500. A second PCR of about 6 to 11 cycles was run with a J-beta primer mix and a sample-barcoded 5' primer. Each TCR beta cDNA molecule received a unique molecular identifier from a template-switch 5' adaptor carrying 12 random nucleotides. At least 2.5 million CDR3-containing paired-end reads were obtained from each sample. First-strand cDNA was synthesized from all RNA with the Mint cDNA synthesis kit, primed by a TRBC-specific oligonucleotide. Following uracil-DNA glycosylase treatment, a first 18-cycle PCR with universal primers M1SS and BC2_uni_R was performed on all cDNA. The paper's data handling went like this. Normalization of each sample was performed by random selection of 1 million high-quality reads, each carrying a distinct molecular identifier. Instead of being binned into consensus sequences, reads that shared molecular identifiers were thrown out. MiTCR, set to a Q25 quality threshold and the strictest error-elimination algorithm, was used for CDR3 identification, clonotype clustering and error correction. A nonparametric unseen species model with Euler transformation was used to estimate lower-bound total TCR beta diversity. TCRdb passed the public sequencing reads through fastp at Q25 and MiXCR, retaining productive beta sequences. All rows with the same CDR3 protein become a single entry with the most common DNA and genes. The V and J calls were determined by TCRdb, not by the authors. The sample table lists hundreds of thousands of distinct CDR3 sequences, more than 40% of them with a count of one. The top ten constitute roughly 31% of the sample.

The 39 donors, aged about 6 to 95 years, were systemically healthy Caucasian individuals from Russia. Each donor gave around 9.5 milliliters of peripheral blood, collected into EDTA-treated Vacutainer tubes. Ficoll-Paque density-gradient centrifugation was used to isolate PBMCs, with at least 6.5 million per sample. Total RNA was extracted from PBMCs with Trizol reagent, with at least 5 micrograms obtained per sample. Naive CD45RAhigh/CD27high T cell percentages were measured by flow cytometry on a PBMC aliquot from every donor. Material for sequencing was blood. This clonotype was obtained from a woman aged 60-70 years in good health.

The DNA sequence reads TGCAGTGCGCCTGGGGTCGGCAGGGGCCTTAACTATGGCTACACCTTC. Its protein reads: CSAPGVGRGLNYGYTF. Here the chain combines TRBV20-1 and TRBJ1-2; D gene: possibly TRBD1, on 6 matching bases. Trimming at the junction amounts to 6 bases on V and 1 base on J, and the germline ends lie 21 bases apart. In the germline V gene (reference sequence), CDR1 corresponds to DFQATT and CDR2 to SNEGSKA. Taken from cysteine to phenylalanine, the CDR3 has 16 residues. The sequence is cut down to CDR3 DNA, 48 bases in frame from base 1.